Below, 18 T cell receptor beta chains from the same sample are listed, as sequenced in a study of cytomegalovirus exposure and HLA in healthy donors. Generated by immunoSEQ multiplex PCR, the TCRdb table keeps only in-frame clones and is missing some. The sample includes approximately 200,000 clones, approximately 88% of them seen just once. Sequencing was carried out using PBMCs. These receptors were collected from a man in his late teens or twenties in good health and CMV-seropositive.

CDR3 coding DNA: TGTGCCAGCAGCCCCGAACCGCTGGACAGGAGGCACTATGGCTACACCTTC. It codes for CASSPEPLDRRHYGYTF. The V gene is TRBV7-8, the J gene TRBJ1-2, with 7 positions matching TRBD1. The junction had 15 bases not matched to a gene; V was cut back by 5 bases and J by 3 bases. CDR3 size: 17 residues. Germline CDR1 and CDR2: SGHVS and FQNEAQ.

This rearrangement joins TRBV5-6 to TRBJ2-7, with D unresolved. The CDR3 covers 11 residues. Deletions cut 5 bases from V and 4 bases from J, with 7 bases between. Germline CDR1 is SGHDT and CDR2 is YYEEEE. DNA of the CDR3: TGTGCCAGCAGTACGAGTTACGAGCAGTACTTC. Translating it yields CASSTSYEQYF.

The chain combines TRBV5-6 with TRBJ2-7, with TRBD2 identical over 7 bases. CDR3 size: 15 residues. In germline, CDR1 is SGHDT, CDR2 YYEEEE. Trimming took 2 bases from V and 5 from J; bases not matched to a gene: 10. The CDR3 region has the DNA TGTGCCAGCAGCTTTCCGGCGGGAGTTCTCGACGAGCAGTACTTC. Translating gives CASSFPAGVLDEQYF.

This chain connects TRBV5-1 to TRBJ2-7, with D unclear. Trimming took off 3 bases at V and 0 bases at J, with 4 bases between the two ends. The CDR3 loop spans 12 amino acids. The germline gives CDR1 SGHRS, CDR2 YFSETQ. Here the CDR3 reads CASSSHSYEQYF. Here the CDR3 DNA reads TGCGCCAGCAGCTCACACTCCTACGAGCAGTACTTC.

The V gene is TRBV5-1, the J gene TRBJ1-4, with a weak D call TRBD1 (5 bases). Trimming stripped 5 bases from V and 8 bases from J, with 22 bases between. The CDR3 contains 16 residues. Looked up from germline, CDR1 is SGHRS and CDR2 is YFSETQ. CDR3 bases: TGCGCCAGCAGATCTGAAGGGGCTAGAACCAGAGAAAAACTGTTTTTT. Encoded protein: CASRSEGARTREKLFF. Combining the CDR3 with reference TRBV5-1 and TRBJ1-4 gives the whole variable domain KAGVTQTPRYLIKTRGQQVTLSCSPISGHRSVSWYQQTPGQGLQFLFEYFSETQRNKGNFPGRFSGRQFSNSRSEMNVSTLELGDSALYLCASRSEGARTREKLFFGSGTQLSVL.

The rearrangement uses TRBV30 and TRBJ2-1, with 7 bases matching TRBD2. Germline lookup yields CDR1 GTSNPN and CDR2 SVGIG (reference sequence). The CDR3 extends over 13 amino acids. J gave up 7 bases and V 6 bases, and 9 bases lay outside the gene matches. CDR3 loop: CACVYPGGNEQFF. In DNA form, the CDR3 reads TGTGCCTGTGTTTATCCGGGAGGTAATGAGCAGTTCTTC.

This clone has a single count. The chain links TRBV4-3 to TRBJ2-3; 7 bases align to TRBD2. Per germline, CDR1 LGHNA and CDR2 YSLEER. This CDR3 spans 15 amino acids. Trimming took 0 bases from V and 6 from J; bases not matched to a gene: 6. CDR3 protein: CASSQEGLREDTQYF. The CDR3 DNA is TGCGCCAGCAGCCAAGAAGGTCTGCGGGAGGATACGCAGTATTTT.

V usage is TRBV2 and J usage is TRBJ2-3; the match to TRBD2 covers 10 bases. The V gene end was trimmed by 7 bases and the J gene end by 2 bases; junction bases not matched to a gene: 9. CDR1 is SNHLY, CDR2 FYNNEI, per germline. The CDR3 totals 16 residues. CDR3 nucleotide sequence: TGTGCCAGCATCATTACGGGACTAGCGATCACAGATACGCAGTATTTT. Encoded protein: CASIITGLAITDTQYF.

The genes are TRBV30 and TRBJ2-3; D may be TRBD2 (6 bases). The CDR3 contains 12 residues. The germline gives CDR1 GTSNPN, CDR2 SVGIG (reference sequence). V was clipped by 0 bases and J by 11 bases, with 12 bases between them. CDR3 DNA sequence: TGTGCCTGGAGTGTGGGGCGGGACGTGCAGTATTTT. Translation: CAWSVGRDVQYF.

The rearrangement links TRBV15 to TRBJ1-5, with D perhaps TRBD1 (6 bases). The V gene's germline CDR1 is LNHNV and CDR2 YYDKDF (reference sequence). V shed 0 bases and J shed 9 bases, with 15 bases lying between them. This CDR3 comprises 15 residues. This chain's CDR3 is CATSRDQGSGRPQHF. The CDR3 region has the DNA TGTGCCACCAGCAGAGATCAGGGGTCAGGTCGGCCCCAGCATTTT.

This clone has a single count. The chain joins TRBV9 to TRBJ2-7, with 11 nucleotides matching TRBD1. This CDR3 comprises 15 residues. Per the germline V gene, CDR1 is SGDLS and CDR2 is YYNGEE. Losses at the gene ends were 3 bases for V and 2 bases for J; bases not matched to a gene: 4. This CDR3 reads CASSAGTGGPYEQYF. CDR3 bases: TGTGCCAGCAGCGCCGGGACAGGGGGACCCTACGAGCAGTACTTC.

The CDR3 nucleotides read TGTGCCTGGACCCGGGACTCCTCCTACGAGCAGTACTTC. Residues: CAWTRDSSYEQYF. V and J are TRBV30 and TRBJ2-7; D might be TRBD2 (6 bases). Trimming shortened V by 4 bases and J by 0 bases, and 10 bases separated the two germline ends. Germline-derived CDR1 and CDR2 are GTSNPN and SVGIG (reference sequence). The CDR3 sequence is 13 residues long. The full variable domain, with the rest looked up from reference TRBV30 and TRBJ2-7, is SQTIHQWPATLVQPVGSPLSLECTVEGTSNPNLYWYRQAAGRGLQLLFYSVGIGQISSEVPQNLSASRPQDRQFILSSKKLLLSDSGFYLCAWTRDSSYEQYFGPGTRLTVT.

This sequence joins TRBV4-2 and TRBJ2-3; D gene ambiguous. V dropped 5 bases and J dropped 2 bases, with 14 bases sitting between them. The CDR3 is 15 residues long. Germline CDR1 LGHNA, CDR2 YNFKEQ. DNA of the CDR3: TGTGCCAGCAGCTATAGCAAGAGTACCACAGATACGCAGTATTTT. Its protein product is CASSYSKSTTDTQYF.

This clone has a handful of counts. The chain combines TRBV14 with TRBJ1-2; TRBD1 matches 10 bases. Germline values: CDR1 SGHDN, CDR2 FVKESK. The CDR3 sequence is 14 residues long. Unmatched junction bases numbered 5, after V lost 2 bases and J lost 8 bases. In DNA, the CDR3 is TGTGCCAGCAGCCAATCGACAGGGGGCTACGGCTACACCTTC. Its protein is CASSQSTGGYGYTF.

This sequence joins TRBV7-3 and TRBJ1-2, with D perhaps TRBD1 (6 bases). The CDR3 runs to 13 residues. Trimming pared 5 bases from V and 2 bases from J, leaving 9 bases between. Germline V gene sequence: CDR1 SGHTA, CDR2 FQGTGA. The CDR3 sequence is CASSIDRNYGYTF. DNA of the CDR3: TGTGCCAGCAGCATCGACAGGAACTATGGCTACACCTTC. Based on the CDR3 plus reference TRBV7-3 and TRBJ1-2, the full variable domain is GAGVSQTPSNKVTEKGKYVELRCDPISGHTALYWYRQSLGQGPEFLIYFQGTGAADDSGLPNDRFFAVRPEGSVSTLKIQRTERGDSAVYLCASSIDRNYGYTFGSGTRLTVV.

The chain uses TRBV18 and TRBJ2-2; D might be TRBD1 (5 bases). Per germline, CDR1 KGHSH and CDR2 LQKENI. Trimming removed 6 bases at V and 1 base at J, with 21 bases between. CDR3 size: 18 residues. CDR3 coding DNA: TGTGCCAGCTCCTTAATTCCAGAACCGACAGTGAACACCGGGGAGCTGTTTTTT. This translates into CASSLIPEPTVNTGELFF. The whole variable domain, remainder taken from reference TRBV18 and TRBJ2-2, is NAGVMQNPRHLVRRRGQEARLRCSPMKGHSHVYWYRQLPEEGLKFMVYLQKENIIDESGMPKERFSAEFPKEGPSILRIQQVVRGDSAAYFCASSLIPEPTVNTGELFFGEGSRLTVL.

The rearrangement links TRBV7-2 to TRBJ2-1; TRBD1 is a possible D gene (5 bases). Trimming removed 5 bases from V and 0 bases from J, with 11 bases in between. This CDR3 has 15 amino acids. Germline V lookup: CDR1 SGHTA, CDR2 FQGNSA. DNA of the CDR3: TGTGCCAGCAGCCCCAGGGCCAGCTCCTACAATGAGCAGTTCTTC. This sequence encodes CASSPRASSYNEQFF. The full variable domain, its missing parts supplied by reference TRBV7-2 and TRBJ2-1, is GAGVSQSPSNKVTEKGKDVELRCDPISGHTALYWYRQSLGQGLEFLIYFQGNSAPDKSGLPSDRFSAERTGGSVSTLTIQRTQQEDSAVYLCASSPRASSYNEQFFGPGTRLTVL.

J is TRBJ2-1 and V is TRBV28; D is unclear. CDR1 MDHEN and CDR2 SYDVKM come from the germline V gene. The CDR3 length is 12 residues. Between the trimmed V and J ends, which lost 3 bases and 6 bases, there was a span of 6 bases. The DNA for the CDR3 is TGTGCCAGCAGTTTGCAGGTCAATGAGCAGTTCTTC. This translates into CASSLQVNEQFF.